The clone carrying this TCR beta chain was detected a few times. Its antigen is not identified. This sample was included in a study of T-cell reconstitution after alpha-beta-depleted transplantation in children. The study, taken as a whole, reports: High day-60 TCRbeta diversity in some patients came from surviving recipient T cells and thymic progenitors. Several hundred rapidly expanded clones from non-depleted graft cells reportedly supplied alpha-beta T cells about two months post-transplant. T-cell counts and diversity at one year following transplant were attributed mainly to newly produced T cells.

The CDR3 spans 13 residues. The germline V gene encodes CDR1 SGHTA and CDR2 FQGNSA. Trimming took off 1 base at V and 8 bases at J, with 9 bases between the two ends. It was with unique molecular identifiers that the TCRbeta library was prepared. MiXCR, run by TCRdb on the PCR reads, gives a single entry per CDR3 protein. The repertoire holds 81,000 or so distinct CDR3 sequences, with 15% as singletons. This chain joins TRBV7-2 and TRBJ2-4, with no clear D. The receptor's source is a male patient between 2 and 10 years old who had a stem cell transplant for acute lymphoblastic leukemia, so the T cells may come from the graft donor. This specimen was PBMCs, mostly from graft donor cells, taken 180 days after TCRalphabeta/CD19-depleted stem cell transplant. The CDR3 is CASSLVGLDIQYF. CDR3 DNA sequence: TGTGCCAGCAGCTTAGTCGGGCTAGACATTCAGTACTTC.